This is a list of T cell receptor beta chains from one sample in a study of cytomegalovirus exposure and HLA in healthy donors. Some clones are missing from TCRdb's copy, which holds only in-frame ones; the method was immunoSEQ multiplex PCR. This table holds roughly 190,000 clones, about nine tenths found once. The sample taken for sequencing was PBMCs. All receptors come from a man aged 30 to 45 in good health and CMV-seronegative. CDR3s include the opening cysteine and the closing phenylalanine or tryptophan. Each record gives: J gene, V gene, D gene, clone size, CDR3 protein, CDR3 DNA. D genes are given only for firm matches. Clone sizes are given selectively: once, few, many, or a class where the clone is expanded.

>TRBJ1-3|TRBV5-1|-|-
CASSPGGESGNTIYF
TGCGCCAGCAGCCCTGGCGGGGAGTCTGGAAACACCATATATTTT
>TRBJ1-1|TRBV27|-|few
CASSFRRLVQGWGSEAFF
TGTGCCAGCAGTTTCCGTCGTCTTGTTCAGGGGTGGGGCTCTGAAGCTTTCTTT
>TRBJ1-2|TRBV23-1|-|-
CASSRSQVYDSYGYTF
TGCGCCAGCAGCCGGTCCCAGGTTTACGATTCCTATGGCTACACCTTC
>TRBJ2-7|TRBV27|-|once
CAGSLTFGLPYEQYF
TGTGCCGGCAGTTTAACTTTTGGTCTGCCCTACGAGCAGTACTTC
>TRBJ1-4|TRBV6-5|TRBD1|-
CASRSGQDHEKLFF
TGTGCCAGCAGATCTGGACAGGATCATGAAAAACTGTTTTTT
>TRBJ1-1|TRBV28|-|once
CASSLNRVNTEAFF
TGTGCCAGCAGCCTAAACAGGGTGAACACTGAAGCTTTCTTT
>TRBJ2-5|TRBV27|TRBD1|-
CASSRTGSVTQYF
TGTGCCAGCTCTAGGACAGGGAGTGTGACCCAGTACTTC
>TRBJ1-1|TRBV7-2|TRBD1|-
CASSLPSGGTEAFF
TGTGCCAGCAGCTTACCCTCAGGGGGCACTGAAGCTTTCTTT
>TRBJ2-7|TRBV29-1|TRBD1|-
CSVEGGTGRWEQYF
TGCAGCGTTGAAGGGGGGACAGGGCGGTGGGAGCAGTACTTC
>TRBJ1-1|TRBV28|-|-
CASSSPYGGAYNTEAFF
TGTGCCAGCAGTTCCCCATATGGAGGGGCATATAACACTGAAGCTTTCTTT
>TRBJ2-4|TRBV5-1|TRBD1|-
CASSLVGTEKGNSQYF
TGCGCCAGCAGCTTGGTTGGGACAGAAAAAGGGAACAGTCAGTACTTC
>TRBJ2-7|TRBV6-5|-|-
CASIQGRYEQYF
TGTGCCAGCATACAGGGTCGGTACGAGCAGTACTTC
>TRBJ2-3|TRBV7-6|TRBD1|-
CASSPGQGDTDTQYF
TGTGCCAGCAGCCCAGGACAGGGGGACACAGATACGCAGTATTTT
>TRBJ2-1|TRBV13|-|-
CASSLGRERYNEQFF
TGTGCCAGCAGCTTAGGCCGGGAGAGATACAATGAGCAGTTCTTC
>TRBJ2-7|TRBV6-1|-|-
CASSRQEAYEQYF
TGTGCCAGCAGTCGACAGGAGGCCTACGAGCAGTACTTC
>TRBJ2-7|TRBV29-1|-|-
CSVSVDSRGWGVDEQYF
TGCAGCGTCTCCGTAGATAGCCGGGGGTGGGGGGTCGACGAGCAGTACTTC
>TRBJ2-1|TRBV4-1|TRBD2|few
CASSQVGGRVEQFF
TGCGCCAGCAGCCAAGTCGGCGGGAGGGTAGAGCAGTTCTTC
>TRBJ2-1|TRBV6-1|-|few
CASTSSDRGNNEQFF
TGTGCCAGCACTAGCTCGGATAGAGGGAACAATGAGCAGTTCTTC
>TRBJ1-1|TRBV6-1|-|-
CASIDKITEAFF
TGTGCCAGCATTGACAAAATCACTGAAGCTTTCTTT
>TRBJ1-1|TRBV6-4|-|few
CASSYQGNTEAFF
TGTGCCAGCAGTTACCAGGGAAACACTGAAGCTTTCTTT
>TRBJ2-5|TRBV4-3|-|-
CASSQDDRGGETQYF
TGCGCCAGCAGCCAAGATGATAGAGGGGGAGAGACCCAGTACTTC
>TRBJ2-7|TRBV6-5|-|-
CASSRPPGEQYF
TGTGCCAGCAGCCGACCCCCGGGGGAGCAGTACTTC
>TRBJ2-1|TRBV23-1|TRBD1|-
CASSLPTDRGQYNEQFF
TGCGCCAGCAGTCTTCCCACGGACAGGGGGCAATACAATGAGCAGTTCTTC
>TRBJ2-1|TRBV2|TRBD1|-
CASSPRTGMNEQFF
TGTGCCAGCAGCCCTCGGACAGGGATGAATGAGCAGTTCTTC
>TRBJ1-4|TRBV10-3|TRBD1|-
CASQQGAEEKLFF
TGTGCCAGCCAACAGGGGGCAGAGGAAAAACTGTTTTTT
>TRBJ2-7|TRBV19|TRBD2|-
CASSIGTSGSLSEQYF
TGTGCCAGTAGTATTGGTACTAGCGGGAGCCTCTCCGAGCAGTACTTC
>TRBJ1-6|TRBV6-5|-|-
CASSYSSRFYNSPLHF
TGTGCCAGCAGTTACTCGTCTAGGTTTTATAATTCACCCCTCCACTTT
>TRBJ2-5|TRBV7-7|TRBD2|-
CASSLAVAGAHQETQYF
TGTGCTAGCAGCTTAGCTGTAGCGGGGGCCCATCAAGAGACCCAGTACTTC
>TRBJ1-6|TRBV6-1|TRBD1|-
CASSDPLSSGQGRAGSPLHF
TGTGCCAGCAGTGACCCTTTATCCTCTGGACAGGGGAGAGCTGGTTCACCCCTCCACTTT
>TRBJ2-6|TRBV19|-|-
CASIAGRNPGANGLTF
TGTGCCAGTATCGCAGGGAGGAATCCTGGGGCCAACGGCCTGACTTTC
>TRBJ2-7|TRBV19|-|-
CASSRRENYEQYF
TGTGCCAGTAGTCGCCGGGAAAACTACGAGCAGTACTTC
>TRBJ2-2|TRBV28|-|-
CASQQNRQKVTGELFF
TGTGCCAGCCAACAGAACCGACAGAAAGTCACCGGGGAGCTGTTTTTT
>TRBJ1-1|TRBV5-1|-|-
CASSSRTVVNTEAFF
TGCGCCAGCAGCTCAAGGACAGTCGTGAACACTGAAGCTTTCTTT
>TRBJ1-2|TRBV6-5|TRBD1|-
CASSYSQGANGYTF
TGTGCCAGCAGTTACTCCCAGGGGGCAAATGGCTACACCTTC
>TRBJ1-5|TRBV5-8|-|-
CASSLWGAGNQPQHF
TGTGCCAGCAGCTTGTGGGGAGCGGGTAATCAGCCCCAGCATTTT
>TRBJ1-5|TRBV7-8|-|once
CASSIAQGNQPQHF
TGTGCCAGCAGTATTGCACAGGGCAATCAGCCCCAGCATTTT
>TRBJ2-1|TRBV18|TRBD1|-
CASSTGTGGKQFF
TGTGCCAGCTCAACCGGGACAGGGGGTAAGCAGTTCTTC
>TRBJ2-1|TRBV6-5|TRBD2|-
CASSYSLADYNEQFF
TGTGCCAGCAGTTACTCCCTAGCGGATTACAATGAGCAGTTCTTC
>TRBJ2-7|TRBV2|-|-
CASSELRDEQYF
TGTGCCAGCAGTGAACTACGGGACGAGCAGTACTTC
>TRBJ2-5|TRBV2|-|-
CASSEDWGGETQYF
TGTGCCAGCAGCGAGGACTGGGGTGGAGAGACCCAGTACTTC
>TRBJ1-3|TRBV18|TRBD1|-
CASSPWTGASSGNTIYF
TGTGCCAGCTCCCCTTGGACAGGGGCCAGCTCTGGAAACACCATATATTTT
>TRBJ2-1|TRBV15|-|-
CATSSDRTYNEQFF
TGTGCCACCAGCAGTGACAGGACCTACAATGAGCAGTTCTTC
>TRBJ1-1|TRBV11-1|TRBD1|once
CASSPRTGRTEAFF
TGTGCCAGCAGCCCGAGGACAGGCCGGACTGAAGCTTTCTTT
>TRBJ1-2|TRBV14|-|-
CASSPRMANYGYTF
TGTGCCAGCAGCCCCAGAATGGCTAACTATGGCTACACCTTC
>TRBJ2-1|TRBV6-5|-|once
CASSRTRGTNNEQFF
TGTGCCAGCAGTCGGACCCGCGGGACCAACAATGAGCAGTTCTTC
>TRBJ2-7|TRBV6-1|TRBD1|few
CASSVGTGSYEQYF
TGTGCCAGCAGTGTGGGGACAGGGTCCTACGAGCAGTACTTC
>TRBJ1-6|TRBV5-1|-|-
CASSLQVFDSPLHF
TGCGCCAGCAGTTTACAGGTTTTTGACTCACCCCTCCACTTT
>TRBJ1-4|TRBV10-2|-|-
CASKGQGREKLFF
TGCGCCAGCAAAGGTCAGGGGAGAGAAAAACTGTTTTTT
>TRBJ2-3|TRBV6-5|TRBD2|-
CASSSMSGRPTDTQYF
TGTGCCAGCAGTTCCATGAGCGGGAGGCCCACAGATACGCAGTATTTT
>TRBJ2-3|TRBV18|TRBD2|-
CASSRSSGSPDTQYF
TGTGCCAGCTCACGGTCTAGCGGGAGCCCAGATACGCAGTATTTT
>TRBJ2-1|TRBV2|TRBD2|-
CASLAGEDNEQFF
TGTGCCAGCCTAGCGGGAGAGGACAATGAGCAGTTCTTC
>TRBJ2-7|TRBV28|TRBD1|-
CASRARDRITYEQYF
TGTGCCAGCCGCGCACGGGACAGGATCACCTACGAGCAGTACTTC
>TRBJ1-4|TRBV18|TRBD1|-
CASSPGTGLIEKLFF
TGTGCCAGCTCCCCCGGGACAGGTCTGATTGAAAAACTGTTTTTT